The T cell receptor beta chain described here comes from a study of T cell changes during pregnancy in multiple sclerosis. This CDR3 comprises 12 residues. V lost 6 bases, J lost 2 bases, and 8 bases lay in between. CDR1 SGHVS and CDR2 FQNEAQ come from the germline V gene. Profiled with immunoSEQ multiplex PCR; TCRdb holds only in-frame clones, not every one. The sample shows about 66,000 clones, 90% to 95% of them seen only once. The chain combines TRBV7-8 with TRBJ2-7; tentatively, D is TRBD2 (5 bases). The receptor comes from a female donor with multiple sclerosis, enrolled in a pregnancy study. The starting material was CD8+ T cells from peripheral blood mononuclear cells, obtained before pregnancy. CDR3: CASSGETYEQYF. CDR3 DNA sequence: TGTGCCAGCAGTGGGGAGACCTACGAGCAGTACTTC.